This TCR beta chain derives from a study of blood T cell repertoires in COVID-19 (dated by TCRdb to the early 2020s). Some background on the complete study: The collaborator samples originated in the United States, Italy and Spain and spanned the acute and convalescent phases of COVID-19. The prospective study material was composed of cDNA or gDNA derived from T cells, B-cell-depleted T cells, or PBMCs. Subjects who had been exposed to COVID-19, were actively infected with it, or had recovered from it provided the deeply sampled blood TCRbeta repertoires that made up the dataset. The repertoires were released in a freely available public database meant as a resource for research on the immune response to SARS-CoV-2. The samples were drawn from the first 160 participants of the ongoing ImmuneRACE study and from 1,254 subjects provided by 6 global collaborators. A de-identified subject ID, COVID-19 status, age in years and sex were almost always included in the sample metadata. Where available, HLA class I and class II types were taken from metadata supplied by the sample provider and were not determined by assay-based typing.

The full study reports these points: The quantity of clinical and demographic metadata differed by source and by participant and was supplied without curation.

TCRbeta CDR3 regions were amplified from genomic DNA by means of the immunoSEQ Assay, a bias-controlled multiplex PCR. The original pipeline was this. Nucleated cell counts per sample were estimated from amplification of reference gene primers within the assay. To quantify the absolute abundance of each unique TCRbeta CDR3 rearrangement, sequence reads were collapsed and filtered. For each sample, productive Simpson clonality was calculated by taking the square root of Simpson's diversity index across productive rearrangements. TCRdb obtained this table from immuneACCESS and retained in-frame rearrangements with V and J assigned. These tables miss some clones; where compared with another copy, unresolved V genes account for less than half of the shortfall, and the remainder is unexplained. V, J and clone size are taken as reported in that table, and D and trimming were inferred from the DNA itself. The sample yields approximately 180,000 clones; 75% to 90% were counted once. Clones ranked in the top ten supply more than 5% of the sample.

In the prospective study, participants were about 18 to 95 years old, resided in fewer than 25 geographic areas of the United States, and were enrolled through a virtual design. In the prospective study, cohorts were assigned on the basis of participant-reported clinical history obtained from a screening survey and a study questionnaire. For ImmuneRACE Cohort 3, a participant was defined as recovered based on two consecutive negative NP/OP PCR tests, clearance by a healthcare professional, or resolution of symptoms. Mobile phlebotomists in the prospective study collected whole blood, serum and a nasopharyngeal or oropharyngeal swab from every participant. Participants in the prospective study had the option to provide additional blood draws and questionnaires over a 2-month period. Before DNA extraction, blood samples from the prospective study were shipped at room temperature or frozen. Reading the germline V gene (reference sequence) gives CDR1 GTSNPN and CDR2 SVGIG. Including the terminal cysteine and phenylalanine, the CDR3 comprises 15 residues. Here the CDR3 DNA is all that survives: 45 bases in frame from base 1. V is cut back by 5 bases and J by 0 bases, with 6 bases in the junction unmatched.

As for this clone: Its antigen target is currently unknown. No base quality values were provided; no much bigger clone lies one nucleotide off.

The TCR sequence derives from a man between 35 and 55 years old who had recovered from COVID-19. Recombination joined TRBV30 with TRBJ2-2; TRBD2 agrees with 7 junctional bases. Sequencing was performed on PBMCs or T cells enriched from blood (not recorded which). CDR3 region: CAWVAGTTNTGELFF. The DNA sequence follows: TGTGCCTGGGTCGCCGGGACTACGAACACCGGGGAGCTGTTTTTT.